These 16 T cell receptor beta chains share one sample of origin, sequenced in a study of T cell responses to AZD1222 COVID-19 vaccine. Method: immunoSEQ multiplex PCR; TCRdb's copy keeps in-frame clones and lacks some. The sample contains 140,000 or so clones, about nine tenths of which appear only once. The source material was peripheral blood, sampled on day 0 of AZD1222 vaccination. Receptors originate from an adult in good health.

The chain joins TRBV18 to TRBJ1-1; D perhaps matches TRBD1 (5 bases). This CDR3 contains 12 residues. The germline gives CDR1 KGHSH, CDR2 LQKENI. Trimming left V 6 bases short and J 2 bases short, with 7 bases between. The DNA for the CDR3 is TGTGCCAGCTCGGGGGGTAACACTGAAGCTTTCTTT. The encoded protein is CASSGGNTEAFF.

The CDR3 spells CASSAWGTGNSPLHF. Here the CDR3 DNA reads TGTGCCAGCAGCGCCTGGGGGACTGGGAATTCACCCCTCCACTTT. This sequence joins TRBV5-4 and TRBJ1-6; perhaps TRBD1 as D (5 bases). The CDR3 runs to 15 residues. V dropped 4 bases and J dropped 7 bases, with 15 bases sitting between them. Germline V CDR1 and CDR2: SGHNT, YYREEE (reference sequence).

V usage is TRBV7-6 and J usage is TRBJ2-5; the match to TRBD1 covers 7 bases. The CDR3 is 15 residues long. The ends lost 5 bases at V and 5 bases at J; junction bases unmatched: 11. CDR1 is SGHVS, CDR2 FNYEAQ, per germline. The CDR3 reads CASSPGTVRGETQYF. The DNA for the CDR3 is TGTGCCAGCAGCCCCGGGACAGTCCGCGGGGAGACCCAGTACTTC. Based on the CDR3 plus reference TRBV7-6 and TRBJ2-5, the full variable domain is GAGVSQSPRYKVTKRGQDVALRCDPISGHVSLYWYRQALGQGPEFLTYFNYEAQQDKSGLPNDRFSAERPEGSISTLTIQRTEQRDSAMYRCASSPGTVRGETQYFGPGTRLLVL.

This clone was counted once. The chain carries TRBV3-1 (or the pseudogene TRBV3-2) and TRBJ2-1; D is ambiguous. CDR1 is LGHDT and CDR2 is YNNKEL in the germline V gene (reference sequence). CDR3 size: 15 residues. Deletions cut 0 bases from V and 2 bases from J, with 8 bases between. The CDR3 bases are TGTGCCAGCAGCCAAGATCGGGCCACCTACAATGAGCAGTTCTTC. Translated, it gives CASSQDRATYNEQFF.

The chain couples TRBV6-5 to TRBJ2-2; 7 bases align to TRBD1. In germline, CDR1 is MNHEY, CDR2 SVGAGI. V lost 6 bases, J lost 3 bases, and 7 bases stayed unmatched. CDR3 size: 15 residues. CDR3 sequence (DNA): TGTGCCAGCAGCTTTACAGGGGAGCACACCGGGGAGCTGTTTTTT. Encoded protein: CASSFTGEHTGELFF.

The chain has TRBV29-1 and TRBJ1-2, with D unclear. The germline gives CDR1 SQVTM, CDR2 ANQGSEA. The V gene lost 0 bases and the J gene lost 7 bases, with 12 bases spanning the gap. There are 13 residues in the CDR3. The CDR3 DNA follows: TGCAGCGTTGAAGATCGGCAGAATCTTGGCTACACCTTC. Amino acid sequence: CSVEDRQNLGYTF. Filled out from reference TRBV29-1 and TRBJ1-2, the complete variable domain reads SAVISQKPSRDICQRGTSLTIQCQVDSQVTMMFWYRQQPGQSLTLIATANQGSEATYESGFVIDKFPISRPNLTFSTLTVSNMSPEDSSIYLCSVEDRQNLGYTFGSGTRLTVV.

This clone was seen just once. This chain links TRBV27 with TRBJ1-1, with D perhaps TRBD1 (5 bases). The CDR3 sequence is 13 residues long. Germline lookup yields CDR1 MNHEY and CDR2 SMNVEV (reference sequence). The ends were cut back, 5 bases at V and 5 bases at J, with 12 bases in the middle. The CDR3 reads CASSPRWGTEAFF. The DNA of the CDR3 is TGTGCCAGCAGTCCGCGTTGGGGGACTGAAGCTTTCTTT.

The rearrangement uses TRBV9 and TRBJ1-6; no definite D call. The CDR3 covers 15 residues. The ends were cut back, 4 bases at V and 7 bases at J, with 15 bases in the middle. The germline CDR1 and CDR2 sequences are SGDLS and YYNGEE. CDR3 sequence reads: CASSPRPSMNSPLHF. In DNA, the CDR3 is TGTGCCAGCAGCCCCCGGCCTTCAATGAATTCACCCCTCCACTTT.

The chain joins TRBV18 to TRBJ1-2; D remains ambiguous. Trimming stripped 3 bases from V and 4 bases from J, with 15 bases between. CDR1 is KGHSH and CDR2 is LQKENI in the germline V gene. There are 15 residues in the CDR3. In nucleotides, the CDR3 is TGTGCCAGCTCACCGGAGACGTACTTGGGCTATGGCTACACCTTC. Protein: CASSPETYLGYGYTF.

The chain uses TRBV24-1 and TRBJ2-2; 11 positions agree with TRBD2. This CDR3 comprises 16 residues. V trimming: 5 bases; J trimming: 2 bases; junction bases outside the gene matches: 3. Per germline, CDR1 KGHDR and CDR2 SFDVKD. CDR3 sequence: CATSAGTSGNTGELFF. The DNA of the CDR3 is TGTGCCACCAGTGCCGGGACTAGCGGAAACACCGGGGAGCTGTTTTTT.

The V call is TRBV19, the J call TRBJ1-5; 7 bases map to TRBD1. This CDR3 region has 13 residues. Trimming cost V 10 bases and J 7 bases; bases outside gene matches: 10. CDR1 is LNHDA, CDR2 SQIVND, per germline (reference sequence). CDR3: CATWGRGRQPQHF. DNA of the CDR3: TGTGCCACCTGGGGGAGGGGGCGACAGCCCCAGCATTTT.

This clone was picked up one time. V is TRBV7-3 and J is TRBJ2-2; D tentatively reads TRBD1 or TRBD2 (7 bases each). Trimming took off 0 bases at V and 6 bases at J, with 11 bases between the two ends. CDR1 is SGHTA and CDR2 is FQGTGA in the germline V gene. The CDR3 consists of 15 residues. CDR3 DNA: TGTGCCAGCAGCTTAACGGGAGGGGGCCCCGGGGAGCTGTTTTTT. Translation: CASSLTGGGPGELFF. The full variable domain, rest sourced from reference TRBV7-3 and TRBJ2-2, is GAGVSQTPSNKVTEKGKYVELRCDPISGHTALYWYRQSLGQGPEFLIYFQGTGAADDSGLPNDRFFAVRPEGSVSTLKIQRTERGDSAVYLCASSLTGGGPGELFFGEGSRLTVL.

Comments on this clone: A read error may produce the germline difference seen at one junction end. The V gene is TRBV5-4, the J gene TRBJ2-7; TRBD2 matches 11 bases. Germline CDR1 SGHNT, CDR2 YYREEE (reference sequence). This CDR3 comprises 15 residues. CDR3 in amino acids: CASSFSSRLAGHTDF. The CDR3 DNA reads as TGTGCCAGCAGCTTCAGCTCCAGACTAGCGGGACACACGGACTTC.

CDR3 in DNA: TGCGCCAGCAGCTGGGGCATTTTGAACACTGAAGCTTTCTTT. Amino acid sequence: CASSWGILNTEAFF. The chain couples TRBV5-1 to TRBJ1-1; D possibly corresponds to TRBD1 (5 bases). This CDR3 spans 14 amino acids. The ends were cut back, 3 bases at V and 0 bases at J, with 9 bases in the middle. Germline V gives CDR1 SGHRS, CDR2 YFSETQ.

The gene calls are TRBV25-1 and TRBJ2-7, with 7 positions matching TRBD2. V shed 3 bases, J shed 5 bases, and the junction held 7 bases outside the gene matches. Germline assignment: CDR1 MGHDK and CDR2 SYGVNS. The CDR3 runs to 14 residues. CDR3 protein: CASSEGGGSDEQYF. CDR3 coding DNA: TGTGCCAGCAGTGAGGGCGGGGGATCGGACGAGCAGTACTTC.

The table lists this clone with a count of one. The V gene is TRBV28, the J gene TRBJ1-5; unclear D gene. Per the germline V gene, CDR1 is MDHEN and CDR2 is SYDVKM. The V and J ends lost 1 base and 6 bases respectively, with 13 bases between them. The CDR3 is made up of 15 amino acids. The CDR3 protein is CASSLLGTEGQPQHF. CDR3 DNA sequence: TGTGCCAGCAGTTTATTGGGCACGGAGGGTCAGCCCCAGCATTTT.